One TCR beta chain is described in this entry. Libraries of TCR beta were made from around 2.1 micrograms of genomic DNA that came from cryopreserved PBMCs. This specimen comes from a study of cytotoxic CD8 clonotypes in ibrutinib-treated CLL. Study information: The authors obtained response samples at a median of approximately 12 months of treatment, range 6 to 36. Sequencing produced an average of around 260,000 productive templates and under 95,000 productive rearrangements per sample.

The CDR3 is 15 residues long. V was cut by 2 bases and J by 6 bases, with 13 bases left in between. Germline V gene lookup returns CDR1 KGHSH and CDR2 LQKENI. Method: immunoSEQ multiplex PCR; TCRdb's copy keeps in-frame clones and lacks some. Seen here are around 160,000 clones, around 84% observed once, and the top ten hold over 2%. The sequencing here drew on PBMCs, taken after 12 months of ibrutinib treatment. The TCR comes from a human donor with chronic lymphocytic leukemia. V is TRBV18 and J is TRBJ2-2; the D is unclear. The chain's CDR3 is CASSPVPGGAGELFF. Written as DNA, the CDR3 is TGTGCCAGCTCACCAGTACCTGGTGGGGCCGGGGAGCTGTTTTTT.